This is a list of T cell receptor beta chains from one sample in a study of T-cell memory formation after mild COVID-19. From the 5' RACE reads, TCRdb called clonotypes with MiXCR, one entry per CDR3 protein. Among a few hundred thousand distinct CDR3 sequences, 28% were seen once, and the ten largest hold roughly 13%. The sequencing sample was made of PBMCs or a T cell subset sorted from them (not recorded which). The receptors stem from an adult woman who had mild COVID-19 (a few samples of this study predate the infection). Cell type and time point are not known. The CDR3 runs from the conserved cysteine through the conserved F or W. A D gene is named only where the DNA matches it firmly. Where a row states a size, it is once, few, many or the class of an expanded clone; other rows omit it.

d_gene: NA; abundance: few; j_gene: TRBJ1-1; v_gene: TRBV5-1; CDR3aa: CASSAVGDTEAFF; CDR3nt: TGCGCCAGCAGTGCCGTGGGGGACACTGAAGCTTTCTTT
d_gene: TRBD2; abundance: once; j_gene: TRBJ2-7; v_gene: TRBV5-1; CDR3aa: CASSLTSGGPHEQYF; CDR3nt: TGCGCCAGCAGCTTGACGTCGGGGGGGCCCCACGAGCAGTACTTC
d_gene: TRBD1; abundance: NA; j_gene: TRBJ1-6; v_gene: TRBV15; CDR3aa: CATSRDRDIYNSPLHF; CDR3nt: TGTGCCACCAGCAGGGACAGGGATATATATAATTCACCCCTCCACTTT
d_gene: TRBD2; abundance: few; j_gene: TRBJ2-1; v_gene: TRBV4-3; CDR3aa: CASSQDRGLAGTNEQFF; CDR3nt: TGCGCCAGCAGCCAAGATAGGGGGCTAGCGGGAACCAATGAGCAGTTCTTC
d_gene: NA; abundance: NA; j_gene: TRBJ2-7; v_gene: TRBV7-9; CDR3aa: CASNKGPSKDEQYF; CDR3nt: TGTGCCAGCAACAAGGGGCCGTCGAAGGACGAGCAGTACTTC
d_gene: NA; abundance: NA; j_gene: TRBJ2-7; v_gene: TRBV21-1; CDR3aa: CASSPRVRGSYEQYF; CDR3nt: TGTGCCAGCAGCCCCAGGGTCAGGGGTTCCTACGAGCAGTACTTC
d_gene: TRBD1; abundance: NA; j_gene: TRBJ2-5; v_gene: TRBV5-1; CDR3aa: CASHEGDRGQETQYF; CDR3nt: TGCGCCAGCCACGAGGGAGACAGGGGACAAGAGACCCAGTACTTC
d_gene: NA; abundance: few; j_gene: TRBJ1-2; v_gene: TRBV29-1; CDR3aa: CSVLEGEGYGYTF; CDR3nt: TGCAGCGTCCTCGAGGGCGAGGGCTATGGCTACACCTTC
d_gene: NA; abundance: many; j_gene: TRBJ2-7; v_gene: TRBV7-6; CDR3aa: CASSLGTDIYEQYF; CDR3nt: TGTGCCAGCAGCTTAGGGACAGATATTTACGAGCAGTACTTC
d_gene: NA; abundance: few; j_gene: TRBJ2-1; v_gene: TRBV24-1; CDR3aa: CATSMRASWDEQFF; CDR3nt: TGTGCCACCAGTATGCGGGCCTCTTGGGATGAGCAGTTCTTC
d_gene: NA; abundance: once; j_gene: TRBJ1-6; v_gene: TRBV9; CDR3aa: CASSVGQSYNSPLHF; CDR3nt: TGTGCCAGCAGCGTAGGACAGTCCTATAATTCACCCCTCCACTTT
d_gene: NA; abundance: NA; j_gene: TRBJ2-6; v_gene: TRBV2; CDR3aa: CASKSGANVLTF; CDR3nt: TGTGCCAGCAAAAGTGGGGCCAACGTCCTGACTTTC
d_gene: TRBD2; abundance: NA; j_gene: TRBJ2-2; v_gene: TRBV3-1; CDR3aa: CASSPWTSGRFGELFF; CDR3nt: TGTGCCAGCAGCCCCTGGACTAGCGGGAGGTTCGGGGAGCTGTTTTTT
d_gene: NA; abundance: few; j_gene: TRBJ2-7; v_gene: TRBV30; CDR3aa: CAWSHLELYEQYF; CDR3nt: TGTGCCTGGAGCCACCTCGAGCTCTACGAGCAGTACTTC
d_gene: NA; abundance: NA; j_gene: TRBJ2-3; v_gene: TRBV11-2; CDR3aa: CASSLDWRGTDTQYF; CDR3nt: TGTGCCAGCAGCTTAGATTGGCGGGGCACAGATACGCAGTATTTT
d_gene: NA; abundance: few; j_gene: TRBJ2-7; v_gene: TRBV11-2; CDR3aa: CASSLGPKSSYEQYF; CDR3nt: TGTGCCAGCAGCTTAGGGCCGAAAAGCTCCTACGAGCAGTACTTC
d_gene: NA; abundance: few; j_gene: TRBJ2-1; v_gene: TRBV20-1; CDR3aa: CSAIEGVRRHEQFF; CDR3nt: TGCAGTGCTATTGAGGGAGTCAGGCGCCATGAGCAGTTCTTC